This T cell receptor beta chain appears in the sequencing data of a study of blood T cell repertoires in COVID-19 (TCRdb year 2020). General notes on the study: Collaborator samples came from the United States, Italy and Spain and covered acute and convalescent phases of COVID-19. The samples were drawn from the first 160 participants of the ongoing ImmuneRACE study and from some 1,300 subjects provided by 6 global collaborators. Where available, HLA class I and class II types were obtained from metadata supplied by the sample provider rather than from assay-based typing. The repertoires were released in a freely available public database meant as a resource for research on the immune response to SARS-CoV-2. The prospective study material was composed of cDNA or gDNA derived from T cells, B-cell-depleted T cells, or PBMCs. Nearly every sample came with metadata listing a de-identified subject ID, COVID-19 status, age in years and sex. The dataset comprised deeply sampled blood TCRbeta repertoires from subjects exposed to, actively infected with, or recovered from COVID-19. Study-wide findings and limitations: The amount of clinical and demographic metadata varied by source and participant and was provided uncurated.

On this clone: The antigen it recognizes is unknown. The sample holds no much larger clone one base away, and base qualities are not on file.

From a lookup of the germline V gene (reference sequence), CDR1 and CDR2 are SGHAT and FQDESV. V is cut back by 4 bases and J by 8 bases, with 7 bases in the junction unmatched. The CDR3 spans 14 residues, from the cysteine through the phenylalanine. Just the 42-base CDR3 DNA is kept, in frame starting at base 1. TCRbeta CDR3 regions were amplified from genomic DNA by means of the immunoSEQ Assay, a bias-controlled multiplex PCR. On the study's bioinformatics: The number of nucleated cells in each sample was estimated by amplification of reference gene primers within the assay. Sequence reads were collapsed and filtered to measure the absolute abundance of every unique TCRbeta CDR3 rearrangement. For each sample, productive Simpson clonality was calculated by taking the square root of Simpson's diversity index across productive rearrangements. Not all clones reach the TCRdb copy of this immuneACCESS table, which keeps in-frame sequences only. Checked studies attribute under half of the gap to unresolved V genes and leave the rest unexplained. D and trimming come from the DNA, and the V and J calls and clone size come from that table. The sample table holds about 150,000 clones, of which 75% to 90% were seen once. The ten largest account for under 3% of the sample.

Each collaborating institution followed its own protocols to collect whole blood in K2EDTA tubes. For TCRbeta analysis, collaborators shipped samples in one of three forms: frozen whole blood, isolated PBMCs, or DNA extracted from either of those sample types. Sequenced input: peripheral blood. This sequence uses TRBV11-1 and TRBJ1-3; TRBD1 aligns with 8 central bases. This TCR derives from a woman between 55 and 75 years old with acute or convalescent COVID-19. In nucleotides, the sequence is TGTGCCAGCAGCTCTCAGGGGGCCGCGGACACCATATATTTT. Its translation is CASSSQGAADTIYF.